This TCR beta chain was captured by sequencing in a study of cytomegalovirus exposure and HLA in healthy donors. General observations from the study: Most TCR sequences showed up rarely, but some public TCRs showed up in many donors. It was reported that the classifier diagnosed cytomegalovirus status with high specificity and sensitivity in both the original and validation cohorts.

A remark on this clone: Its specificity is unknown.

Healthy bone marrow donors formed the donor group. The V end lost 4 bases, the J end lost 2 bases, and 12 bases lay between the germline ends. The CDR3 runs to 15 residues. Germline V lookup: CDR1 MGHRA, CDR2 YSYEKL. PCR primers comprised 60 Vbeta and 13 Jbeta primers. Sequencing used immunoSEQ multiplex PCR; TCRdb keeps in-frame clones, though not all of them. The table has roughly 120,000 clones, approximately 80% seen once. This TCR came from a man between 50 and 59 years old in good health and CMV-seropositive. This rearrangement joins TRBV4-1 to TRBJ1-3; possibly TRBD1 for D (6 bases). Sample: PBMCs. The CDR3 DNA sequence: TGCGCCAGCAGCCCCAGGACAGAAGCTGGAAACACCATATATTTT. Translated: CASSPRTEAGNTIYF.